This T cell receptor beta chain was profiled in a study of T-cell memory formation after mild COVID-19. Using its own MiXCR run on the 5' RACE reads, TCRdb lists one record per CDR3 protein. The repertoire holds 170,000 or so distinct CDR3 sequences, with 25% to 40% as singletons. Broader study findings: Cross-reactive memory apparently joined, as some responding clones appeared in pre-infection memory. Contracting CD4+ clones were located mainly in CM and EM, and CD8+ clones in EMRA.

A few counts support this clonotype. Antigen: not known. Per germline, CDR1 SGDLS and CDR2 YYNGEE. The CDR3 length is 14 residues. Trimming cost V 0 bases and J 8 bases, with 12 bases left between them. The chain recombines TRBV9 with TRBJ2-1; D unclear. The receptor's source is an adult woman who had mild COVID-19 (a few samples of this study predate the infection). Cell type and time point are not known. What was sequenced was PBMCs or a T cell subset sorted from them (not recorded which). As DNA, the CDR3 is TGTGCCAGCAGCGTAGCTGAGGAGTGGTATGAGCAGTTCTTC. Translating it yields CASSVAEEWYEQFF.